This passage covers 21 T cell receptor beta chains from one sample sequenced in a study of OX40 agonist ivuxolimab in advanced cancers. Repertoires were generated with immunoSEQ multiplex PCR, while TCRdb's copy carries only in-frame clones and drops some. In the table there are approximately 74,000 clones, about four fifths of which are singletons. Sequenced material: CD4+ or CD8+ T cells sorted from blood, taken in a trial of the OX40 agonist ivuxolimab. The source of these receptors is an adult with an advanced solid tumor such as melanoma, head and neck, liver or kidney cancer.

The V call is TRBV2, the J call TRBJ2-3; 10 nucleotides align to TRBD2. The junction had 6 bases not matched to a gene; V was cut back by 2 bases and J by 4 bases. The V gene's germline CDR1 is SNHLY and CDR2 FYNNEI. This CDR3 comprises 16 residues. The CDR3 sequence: CASSERASGGADTQYF. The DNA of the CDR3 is TGTGCCAGCAGTGAAAGGGCTAGCGGGGGTGCAGATACGCAGTATTTT.

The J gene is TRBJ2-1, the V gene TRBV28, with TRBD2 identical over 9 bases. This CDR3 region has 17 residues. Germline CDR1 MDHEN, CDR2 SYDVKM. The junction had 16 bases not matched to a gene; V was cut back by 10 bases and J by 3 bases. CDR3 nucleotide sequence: TGTGCCACCAGCGGGAGTAGCGGGAGCATCTTCTACAATGAGCAGTTCTTC. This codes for CATSGSSGSIFYNEQFF.

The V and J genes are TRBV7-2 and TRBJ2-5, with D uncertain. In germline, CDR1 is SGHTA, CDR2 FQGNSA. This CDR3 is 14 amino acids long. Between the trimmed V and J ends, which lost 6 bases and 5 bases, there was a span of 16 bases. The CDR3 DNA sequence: TGTGCCAGCAGGTCACCCACATACGGGGAGACCCAGTACTTC. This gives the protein CASRSPTYGETQYF. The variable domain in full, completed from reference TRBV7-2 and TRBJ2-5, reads GAGVSQSPSNKVTEKGKDVELRCDPISGHTALYWYRQSLGQGLEFLIYFQGNSAPDKSGLPSDRFSAERTGGSVSTLTIQRTQQEDSAVYLCASRSPTYGETQYFGPGTRLLVL.

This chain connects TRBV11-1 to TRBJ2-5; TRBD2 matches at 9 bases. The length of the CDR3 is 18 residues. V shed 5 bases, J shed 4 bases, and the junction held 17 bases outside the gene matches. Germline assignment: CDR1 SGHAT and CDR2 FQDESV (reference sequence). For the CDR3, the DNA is TGTGCCAGCAGCGCCGGACTAGCGACAAGGGGTTTAGGAGAGACCCAGTACTTC. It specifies CASSAGLATRGLGETQYF.

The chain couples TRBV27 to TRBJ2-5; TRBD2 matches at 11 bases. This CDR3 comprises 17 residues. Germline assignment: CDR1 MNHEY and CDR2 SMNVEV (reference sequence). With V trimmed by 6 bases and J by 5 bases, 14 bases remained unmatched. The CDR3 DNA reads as TGTGCCAGCAGCCCGGAGGGATTCGTAGCGGGAGGGGAGACCCAGTACTTC. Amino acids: CASSPEGFVAGGETQYF.

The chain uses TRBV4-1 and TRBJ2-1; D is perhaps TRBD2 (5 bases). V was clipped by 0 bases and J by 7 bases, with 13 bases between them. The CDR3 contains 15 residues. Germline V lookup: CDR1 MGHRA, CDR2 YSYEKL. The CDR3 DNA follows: TGCGCCAGCAGCCAAGAGGAGAGGGTCTTAAATGAGCAGTTCTTC. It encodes CASSQEERVLNEQFF.

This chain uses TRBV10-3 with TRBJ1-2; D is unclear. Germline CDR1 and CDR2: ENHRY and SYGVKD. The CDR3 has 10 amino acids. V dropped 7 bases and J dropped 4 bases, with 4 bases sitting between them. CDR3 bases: TGTGCCATCAAGGGCTATGGCTACACCTTC. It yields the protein CAIKGYGYTF.

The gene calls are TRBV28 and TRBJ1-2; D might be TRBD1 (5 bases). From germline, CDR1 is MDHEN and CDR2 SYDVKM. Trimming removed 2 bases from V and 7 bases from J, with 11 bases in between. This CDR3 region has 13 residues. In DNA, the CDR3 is TGTGCCAGCAGTTTAGTTGAGGGGCCTGGCTACACCTTC. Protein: CASSLVEGPGYTF.

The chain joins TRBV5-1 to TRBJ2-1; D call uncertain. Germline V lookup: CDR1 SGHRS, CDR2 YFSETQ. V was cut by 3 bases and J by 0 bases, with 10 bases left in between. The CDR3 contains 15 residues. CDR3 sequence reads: CASSSYSSSYNEQFF. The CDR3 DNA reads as TGCGCCAGCAGCTCCTACAGTAGCTCCTACAATGAGCAGTTCTTC.

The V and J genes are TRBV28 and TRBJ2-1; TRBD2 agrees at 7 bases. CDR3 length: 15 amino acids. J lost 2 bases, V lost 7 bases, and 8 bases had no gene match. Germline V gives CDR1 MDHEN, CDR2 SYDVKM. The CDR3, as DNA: TGTGCCAGCATTGGGGGGGGGATTGCCTACAATGAGCAGTTCTTC. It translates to CASIGGGIAYNEQFF.

The CDR3 sequence is CASRVTGDTGELFF. CDR3 DNA: TGTGCCAGCAGGGTGACAGGGGACACCGGGGAGCTGTTTTTT. This chain uses TRBV2 with TRBJ2-2; 8 bases map to TRBD1. The CDR3 has 14 residues. J was trimmed by 3 bases and V by 6 bases; bases with no gene match: 3. From germline, CDR1 is SNHLY and CDR2 FYNNEI.

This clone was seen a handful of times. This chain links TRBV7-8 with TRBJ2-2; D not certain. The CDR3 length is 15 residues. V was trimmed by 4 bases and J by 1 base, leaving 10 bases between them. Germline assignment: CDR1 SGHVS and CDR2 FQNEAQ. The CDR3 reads CASSSLAVNTGELFF. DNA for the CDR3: TGTGCCAGCAGCTCCTTGGCGGTGAACACCGGGGAGCTGTTTTTT.

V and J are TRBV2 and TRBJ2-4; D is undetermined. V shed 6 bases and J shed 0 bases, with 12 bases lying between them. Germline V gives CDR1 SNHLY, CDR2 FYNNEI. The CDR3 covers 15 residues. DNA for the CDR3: TGTGCCAGCAGGGATAGGTTCCTAGCCAAAAACATTCAGTACTTC. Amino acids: CASRDRFLAKNIQYF.

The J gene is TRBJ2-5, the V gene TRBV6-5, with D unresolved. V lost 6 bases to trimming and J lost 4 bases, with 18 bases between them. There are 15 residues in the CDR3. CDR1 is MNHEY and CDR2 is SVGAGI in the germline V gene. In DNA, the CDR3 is TGTGCCAGCAGCGCCGGGTTTGTATCGGGAGAGACCCAGTACTTC. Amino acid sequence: CASSAGFVSGETQYF.

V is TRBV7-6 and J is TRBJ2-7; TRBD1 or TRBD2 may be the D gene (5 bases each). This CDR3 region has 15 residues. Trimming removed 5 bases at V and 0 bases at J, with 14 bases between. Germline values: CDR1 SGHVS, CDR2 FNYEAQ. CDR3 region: CASSPRDGTSYEQYF. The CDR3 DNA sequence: TGTGCCAGCAGCCCCAGGGACGGTACCTCCTACGAGCAGTACTTC.

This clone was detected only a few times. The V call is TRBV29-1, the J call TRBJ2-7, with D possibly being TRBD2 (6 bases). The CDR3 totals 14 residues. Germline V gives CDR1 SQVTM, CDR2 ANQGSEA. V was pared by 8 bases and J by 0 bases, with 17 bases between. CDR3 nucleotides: TGCAGCTTCGTGCCCCGCGGGAACTCCTACGAGCAGTACTTC. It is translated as CSFVPRGNSYEQYF.

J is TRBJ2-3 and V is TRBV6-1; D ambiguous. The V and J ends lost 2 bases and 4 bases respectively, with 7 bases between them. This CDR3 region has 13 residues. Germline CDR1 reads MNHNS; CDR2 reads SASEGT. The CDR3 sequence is CASSETLSDTQYF. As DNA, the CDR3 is TGTGCCAGCAGTGAAACCCTGTCAGATACGCAGTATTTT.

CDR3 residues: CASSARTGDTQYF. The CDR3 coding sequence is TGTGCCAGCAGCGCAAGGACTGGAGATACGCAGTATTTT. This chain connects TRBV9 to TRBJ2-3; tentatively, D is TRBD2 (5 bases). V was clipped by 3 bases and J by 5 bases, with 10 bases between them. This CDR3 is built from 13 residues. Germline-derived CDR1 and CDR2 are SGDLS and YYNGEE.

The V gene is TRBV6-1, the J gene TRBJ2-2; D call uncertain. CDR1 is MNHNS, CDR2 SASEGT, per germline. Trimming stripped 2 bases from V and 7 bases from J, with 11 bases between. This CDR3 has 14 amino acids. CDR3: CASSEQWAGGELFF. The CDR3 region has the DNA TGTGCCAGCAGTGAACAATGGGCTGGCGGGGAGCTGTTTTTT.

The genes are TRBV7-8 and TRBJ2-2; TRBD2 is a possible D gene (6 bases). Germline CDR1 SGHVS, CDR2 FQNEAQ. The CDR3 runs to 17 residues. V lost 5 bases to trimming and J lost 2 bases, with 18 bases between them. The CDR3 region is CASSPWGGAGNTGELFF. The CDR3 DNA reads TGTGCCAGCAGCCCGTGGGGAGGCGCGGGAAACACCGGGGAGCTGTTTTTT.

CDR3 sequence: CASVGGPLPDGYTF. The CDR3, as DNA: TGTGCCAGCGTGGGGGGGCCCCTACCTGATGGCTACACCTTC. This chain connects TRBV28 to TRBJ1-2; a possible D gene is TRBD1 (6 bases). The germline gives CDR1 MDHEN, CDR2 SYDVKM. With 8 bases removed from V and 6 bases from J, the gap between germline ends came to 19 bases. The CDR3 sequence is 14 residues long.